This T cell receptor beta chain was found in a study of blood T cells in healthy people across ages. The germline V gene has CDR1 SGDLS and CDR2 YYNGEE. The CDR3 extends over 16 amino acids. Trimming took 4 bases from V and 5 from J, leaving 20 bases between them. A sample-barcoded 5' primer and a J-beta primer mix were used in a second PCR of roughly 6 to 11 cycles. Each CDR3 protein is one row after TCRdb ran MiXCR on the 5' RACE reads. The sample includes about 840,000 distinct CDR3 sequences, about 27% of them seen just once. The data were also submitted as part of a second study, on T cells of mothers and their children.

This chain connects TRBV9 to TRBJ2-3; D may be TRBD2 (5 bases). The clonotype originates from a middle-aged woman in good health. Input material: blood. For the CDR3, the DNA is TGTGCCAGCAGCCCGGGGTTAGGCGAATCTAGAGATACGCAGTATTTT. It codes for CASSPGLGESRDTQYF.